One and the same sample provided the 17 T cell receptor delta chains below, sequenced in a study of γδ T cells in repeated Plasmodium falciparum infection. TCRdb reprocessed the multiplex PCR reads through CATT. The sample lists around 52,000 delta-chain clones; around 1.7% were seen once. Bulk repertoires came from Vgamma9/Vdelta2+ or Vdelta2-negative gammadelta T cells flow-sorted from PBMC. The sequenced material came from gamma-delta T cells from blood. The receptors here all came from a pool of human donors (malaria-infected and uninfected, not separated).

This clone has ten or more counts. This likely came from a read error, as a far larger clone is one base away. The same CDR3 arises from other DNA sequences in this sample as well. The chain is built from TRDV1 and TRDJ1; the D gene could be TRDD1 or TRDD3 (5 bases each). Germline values: CDR1 TSWWSYY, CDR2 QGS. The length of the CDR3 is 18 residues. The CDR3 sequence is CALGEIAQVVPHTDKLIF. The CDR3 DNA sequence: TGTGCCCTTGGGGAAATTGCTCAAGTCGTCCCCCACACCGATAAACTCATCTTT.

As for this clone: This likely reflects a read error, since a far larger clone is one base away. Other nucleotide sequences in the sample specify the same CDR3. The chain employs TRDV1 and TRDJ1, with TRDD3 matching over 10 bases. Germline V gene data show CDR1 as TSWWSYY and CDR2 as QGS. The CDR3 covers 18 residues. The CDR3 loop reads CALGEKIGGYKYTDKLIF. Written as DNA, the CDR3 is TGTGCTCTTGGGGAAAAAATTGGGGGATACAAGTACACCGATAAGCTCATCTTT.

Worth noting for this clone: This DNA's translation and the protein TCRdb lists, from a much larger clone, do not match at residue 16, likely due to a read error; the protein shown is translated from the DNA. The V gene is TRDV2, but the J gene lacks a call; the table assigns TRDD3, which was not confirmed against the DNA. The V gene's germline CDR1 is GEAIGNYY and CDR2 EKD. The CDR3 totals 17 residues. The CDR3 loop reads CACDRYWGIPYTDKLTF. Here the CDR3 DNA reads TGTGCCTGTGACAGGTACTGGGGGATTCCGTACACCGATAAACTCACCTTT.

This clone was observed a few times. TCRdb attributes to this sequence the protein of a much larger clone, which differs from the DNA translation at residue 11; a read error is likely, and the protein displayed is translated from the DNA. The chain recombines TRDV3 with TRDJ1; D remains ambiguous. The germline V gene encodes CDR1 TVYSNPD and CDR2 GDNSRS (reference sequence). There are 13 residues in the CDR3. DNA for the CDR3: TGTGCCCTGCGATTGGGTCAGGGGTCGAAACCCATCTTT. This codes for CALRLGQGSKPIF.

V usage is TRDV1 and J usage is TRDJ1, with 10 bases matching TRDD3. TCRdb is silent on the J gene; assignment here came from matching the DNA to germline. CDR3 length: 19 amino acids. The J segment lost 0 bases and the V segment lost 1 base, leaving 11 bases of the junction unmatched. In germline, CDR1 is TSWWSYY, CDR2 QGS. DNA for the CDR3: TGTGCTCTTGGGGAACCTACGGTGGGGGATACTGTATACACCGATAAACTCATCTTT. Its protein product is CALGEPTVGDTVYTDKLIF.

This clone was recorded at least ten times. TCRdb attributes to this sequence the protein of a much larger clone, which differs from the DNA translation at residue 3; a read error is likely, and the protein displayed is translated from the DNA. This chain uses TRDV1 with TRDJ1; perhaps TRDD3 as D (6 bases). The V gene's germline CDR1 is TSWWSYY and CDR2 QGS. The CDR3 covers 17 residues. The CDR3: CAPGEGTRSPSSDKLIF. DNA for the CDR3: TGTGCTCCTGGGGAAGGAACAAGGAGCCCGTCCTCCGATAAACTCATCTTT.

This clone showed up many times. Since a far larger clone is one base different, this is likely a read error. This sample includes further DNA sequences coding for the same CDR3. The chain carries TRDV1 and TRDJ1, with 8 bases aligning to TRDD3. The germline V gene has CDR1 TSWWSYY and CDR2 QGS. This CDR3 has 25 amino acids. CDR3 DNA: TGTGCTCTTGGGGAACTAGGACCCCCCTTAGGGCCCCTCGACTGGGGGGAATTGTACACCGATAAGCTCATCTTT. Its protein is CALGELGPPLGPLDWGELYTDKLIF.

In its sample, this clone was seen a few times. The protein TCRdb lists belongs to a much larger clone and differs from this DNA's translation at residue 22, which points to a read error; the protein shown is made from the DNA. This sequence joins TRDV1 and TRDJ1; 11 bases fit TRDD3. The CDR3 has 29 amino acids. CDR1 TSWWSYY and CDR2 QGS come from the germline V gene. J lost 3 bases, V lost 2 bases, and 44 bases had no gene match. CDR3 nucleotides: TGTGCTCTTGGGGAATTCATACAGTCCGAGCCTGGGGGATACTTCAAGGTCGAACCATTCCCTATTGTGGCCGATAAACTCATCTTT. Residues: CALGEFIQSEPGGYFKVEPFPIVADKLIF.

Comment on this clone: This DNA's translation and the protein TCRdb lists, from a much larger clone, do not match at residue 14, likely due to a read error; the protein shown is translated from the DNA. This chain uses TRDV3 with TRDJ1, with TRDD3 matching 11 bases. TCRdb carries no J gene annotation; the J gene was assigned here by matching the DNA with germline. The CDR3 sequence is 21 residues long. The J segment lost 4 bases and the V segment lost 1 base, leaving 26 bases of the junction unmatched. Germline V gene lookup returns CDR1 TVYSNPD and CDR2 GDNSRS (reference sequence). The CDR3 spells CAFIARLFLVGGYVISDKLIF. CDR3 bases: TGTGCCTTTATTGCCCGCCTATTCCTCGTTGGGGGATACGTAATAAGCGATAAACTCATCTTT.

This clone showed up many times. The chain combines TRDV1 with TRDJ1; 10 bases are shared with TRDD3. V shed 0 bases and J 0 bases; nucleotides not matched to a gene: 16. Per germline, CDR1 TSWWSYY and CDR2 QGS. The CDR3 length is 21 residues. As DNA, the CDR3 is TGTGCTCTTGGGGAACTCGGTACGACTGGGGGATGGGGGGGCAACACCGATAAACTCATCTTT. Its protein is CALGELGTTGGWGGNTDKLIF.

The sample holds many counts of this clone. The protein in TCRdb stems from a much larger clone and differs at residue 15 from this DNA's translation, likely a read error; here the protein is translated from the DNA. The V gene is TRDV1, but the J gene lacks a call. This CDR3 is built from 16 residues. CDR1 is TSWWSYY and CDR2 is QGS in the germline V gene. The CDR3 bases are TGTGCTCTTGGGGAAAATTTCGGGCTGAGATTCAATAAACTCACCTTT. Translated, it gives CALGENFGLRFNKLTF.

Concerning this clone: Translating this DNA gives a protein that differs at residue 5 from the TCRdb one, which belongs to a much larger clone; a read error is likely, and the protein shown is this translation. The rearrangement links TRDV1 to TRDJ1; D uncertain. The J gene, not given by TCRdb, was assigned here from a germline match of the nucleotide sequence. Trimming removed 4 bases at V and 0 bases at J, with 36 bases between. This CDR3 has 23 amino acids. The V gene's germline CDR1 is TSWWSYY and CDR2 QGS. The CDR3 loop is CALGGLITKFSSPEGPYTDKLIF. The DNA for the CDR3 is TGTGCTCTTGGGGGACTAATAACAAAGTTTAGTTCCCCCGAGGGGCCATACACCGATAAACTCATCTTT.

This clone was detected only a few times. This likely traces to a read error, being one base from a far larger clone. The same CDR3 can be traced to other DNA sequences in this sample. This sequence joins TRDV1 and TRDJ1; TRDD3 agrees at 13 bases. TCRdb offers no J gene call, so here the DNA was matched to germline to obtain one. This CDR3 region has 21 residues. With 9 bases clipped from V and 5 bases from J, the junction kept 27 bases outside the gene matches. Germline loops: CDR1 TSWWSYY, CDR2 QGS. The CDR3 loop is CALRVLPTIITGGYATDKLIF. The CDR3 DNA reads as TGTGCTCTGCGAGTCCTTCCTACGATAATAACTGGGGGATACGCAACTGATAAACTCATCTTT.

This clone was detected a few times. The amino acid sequence in TCRdb belongs to a much larger clone and departs from this DNA's translation at residue 18, likely a sequencing read error; the sequence shown is translated from the DNA. This sequence joins TRDV1 and TRDJ1; a weak D match, TRDD3 (8 bases). Matching the DNA to germline supplied the J gene, which TCRdb does not give. The CDR3 has 24 amino acids. Trimming took off 6 bases at V and 0 bases at J, with 41 bases between the two ends. The germline gives CDR1 TSWWSYY, CDR2 QGS. The CDR3 DNA sequence: TGTGCTCTTGGCCGATCAAAGATTCCTGCCTTCCTTCGGGGGATAGGAGGGGACACCGATAAACTCATCTTT. Translating gives CALGRSKIPAFLRGIGGDTDKLIF.

In the case of this clone: For this DNA, TCRdb reports the protein of a much larger clone, which diverges at residue 7, most likely from a read error; the protein presented here is translated directly from the DNA. The chain links TRAV38-2/DV8 to TRDJ1; D is perhaps TRDD2 (5 bases). TCRdb supplies no J gene; here it was assigned by aligning the nucleotide sequence to germline. Germline V gene sequence: CDR1 TSESDYY, CDR2 QEAYKQQN. Trimming shortened V by 0 bases and J by 6 bases, and 45 bases separated the two germline ends. The CDR3 is 25 amino acids. In DNA form, the CDR3 reads TGTGCTTATAGGAGCGCGCTCCACGTGAGCTCTTCCCCACCGTACTCTGAGTTCCCTCCGCATAAACTCATCTTT. Translating gives CAYRSALHVSSSPPYSEFPPHKLIF.

This clone was counted at least ten times. The chain's CDR3 is CALGEIKVYHRGPYTDKLIF. The CDR3 nucleotides are TGTGCTCTTGGGGAAATTAAAGTATACCACAGGGGACCCTACACCGATAAACTCATCTTT. This chain connects TRDV1 to TRDJ1, with D perhaps TRDD3 (5 bases). Trimming took off 2 bases at V and 0 bases at J, with 25 bases between the two ends. CDR3 length: 20 amino acids. Germline values: CDR1 TSWWSYY, CDR2 QGS.

This clone was counted at least ten times. CDR3 sequence: CALGVQTRHPYWGIPIDKLIF. For the CDR3, the DNA is TGTGCTCTTGGGGTTCAGACCCGGCACCCCTACTGGGGGATCCCCATCGATAAACTCATCTTT. V and J are TRDV1 and TRDJ1; 10 bases match TRDD3. TCRdb offers no J gene call, so here the DNA was matched to germline to obtain one. The CDR3 sequence is 21 residues long. The germline CDR1 and CDR2 sequences are TSWWSYY and QGS. V trimming: 4 bases; J trimming: 4 bases; junction bases outside the gene matches: 24.